The 4 T cell receptor beta chains reported below all come from one sample, sequenced in a study of cytomegalovirus exposure and HLA in healthy donors. The PCR was carried out with 60 Vbeta primers and 13 Jbeta primers. This table comes from immunoSEQ multiplex PCR, and its TCRdb copy is limited to in-frame clones, with some not included. This sample has around 180,000 clones, with about 88% found just once. The sequencing input was PBMCs. The receptor source for this set is a woman younger than 30 in good health and CMV-seronegative.

This chain links TRBV11-3 with TRBJ2-7; 7 bases line up with TRBD2. The CDR3 is 14 residues long. V was pared by 1 base and J by 4 bases, with 4 bases of the junction left unmatched. The germline gives CDR1 SGHNT, CDR2 YENEEA. The CDR3 loop reads CASSLAGGSYEQYF. The CDR3 nucleotides read TGTGCCAGCAGCTTAGCGGGCGGGAGTTACGAGCAGTACTTC.

This chain joins TRBV29-1 and TRBJ2-1; 8 bases match TRBD2. Germline loops: CDR1 SQVTM, CDR2 ANQGSEA. The CDR3 totals 14 residues. V shed 2 bases and J 6 bases; nucleotides not matched to a gene: 6. For the CDR3, the DNA is TGCAGCGTTGAACCCGGGAGGGGCACCAATGAGCAGTTCTTC. It specifies CSVEPGRGTNEQFF.

The chain is built from TRBV5-6 and TRBJ2-7; TRBD1 agrees at 8 bases. Unmatched junction bases numbered 10, after V lost 3 bases and J lost 2 bases. CDR3 size: 16 residues. Germline V lookup: CDR1 SGHDT, CDR2 YYEEEE. CDR3 protein: CASSWLGQGAAYEQYF. CDR3 in DNA: TGTGCCAGCAGCTGGCTGGGGCAGGGGGCCGCCTACGAGCAGTACTTC. The variable domain in full, completed from reference TRBV5-6 and TRBJ2-7, reads DAGVTQSPTHLIKTRGQQVTLRCSPKSGHDTVSWYQQALGQGPQFIFQYYEEEERQRGNFPDRFSGHQFPNYSSELNVNALLLGDSALYLCASSWLGQGAAYEQYFGPGTRLTVT.

This clone was counted a single time. The chain links TRBV5-4 to TRBJ2-7; TRBD1 aligns across 9 bases. The CDR3 has 14 residues. Germline trimming cut 2 bases from V and 4 bases from J; bases unmatched to any gene: 4. Germline V CDR1 and CDR2: SGHNT, YYREEE (reference sequence). CDR3 loop: CASSFGTGSYEQYF. The DNA of the CDR3 is TGTGCCAGCAGCTTTGGGACAGGGTCGTACGAGCAGTACTTC.